These T cell receptor beta chains were read from a single sample in a study of regulatory T cells in long-lasting Graves disease. TCRdb fed the multiplex PCR reads into MiXCR, producing one record per CDR3 protein. The sample holds a few hundred thousand distinct CDR3 sequences, 14% to 15% seen once. This same sample was also part of a study on T cells in Graves' hyperthyroidism and ophthalmopathy.

Sequenced material: peripheral blood mononuclear cells (PBMCs), taken at new diagnosis, from a patient treated with antithyroid drugs. The source is a woman aged 40 to 50 with Graves disease. CDR3s include the opening cysteine and the closing phenylalanine or tryptophan. The order of the fields is CDR3 length, J gene, V gene, CDR3 protein.

13	TRBJ1-5	TRBV7-2	CAGSTTENQPQHF
15	TRBJ2-5	TRBV12-3/TRBV12-4	CASSSGTSGKETQYF
15	TRBJ2-7	TRBV20-1	CSARPQTGRYYEQYF
14	TRBJ1-1	TRBV5-5	CASSLNRGGTEAFF
15	TRBJ1-2	TRBV6-1	CASSEALHSNYGYTF
13	TRBJ1-2	TRBV28	CASSLRGAEGYTF
12	TRBJ2-1	TRBV11-3	CASSLRLDEQFF
13	TRBJ2-7	TRBV6-1	CASRRTGWDEQYF
14	TRBJ1-2	TRBV9	CASSVDQPIYGYTF
14	TRBJ1-5	TRBV20-1	CSARAGSLNQPQHF
13	TRBJ2-4	TRBV20-1	CSARELLETIQYF
14	TRBJ2-5	TRBV28	CASILSGSGETQYF
15	TRBJ2-5	TRBV19	CASRTALGGQETQYF
14	TRBJ1-2	TRBV5-1	CASSLSPGNYGYTF
13	TRBJ2-7	TRBV28	CASTLHGDYEQYF
17	TRBJ2-2	TRBV2	CASSVLSSQEFTGELFF
14	TRBJ1-2	TRBV7-2	CASSLAMTDGGYTF
15	TRBJ2-1	TRBV19	CASSIAAGAYNEQFF
16	TRBJ2-7	TRBV29-1	CSVGGSGRPQIYEQYF
12	TRBJ2-1	TRBV5-1	CASSAQGDEQFF
16	TRBJ2-7	TRBV11-2	CASSSFLVTANYEQYF
13	TRBJ2-3	TRBV24-1	CATSDSVTDTQYF
15	TRBJ1-4	TRBV4-3	CASSPGGTLGVKLFF
14	TRBJ2-7	TRBV20-1	CSASRQGALYEQYF
13	TRBJ2-7	TRBV10-3	CAISELATYEQYF
19	TRBJ2-7	TRBV5-1	CASSSTRTSGNPLSYEQYF
16	TRBJ2-1	TRBV3-1	CASSETGQGLKHEQFF
14	TRBJ2-7	TRBV5-1	CASSDWDRGYEQYF
15	TRBJ2-7	TRBV5-5	CASSLTGTVTYEQYF
16	TRBJ2-7	TRBV5-6	CASSRWGGLAGDEQYF
14	TRBJ2-5	TRBV28	CTSGSGAGGETQYF
15	TRBJ2-2	TRBV18	CASSPSTGEVMELFF
14	TRBJ2-5	TRBV12-3/TRBV12-4	CASSLSPSRGTQYF
14	TRBJ2-1	TRBV27	CASSLSASYNEQFF
16	TRBJ1-4	TRBV5-4	CASSLRVGGTNEKLFF
16	TRBJ2-1	TRBV5-6	CASSSARLAVYNEQFF
18	TRBJ2-2	TRBV11-3	CASSLDVLGSGRSGELFF
18	TRBJ2-3	TRBV7-9	CASSLAPGLAERTDTQYF
15	TRBJ2-7	TRBV28	CASHGAGEFLDEQYF
15	TRBJ2-7	TRBV12-3/TRBV12-4	CASSFYRRNYYEQYF
13	TRBJ2-1	TRBV7-2	CASSTPPRVLQFF
15	TRBJ2-2	TRBV19	CASSGRAANTGELFF
17	TRBJ1-1	TRBV30	CAWSKGGTGSMNTEAFF
13	TRBJ1-2	TRBV6-5	CASSYGTGGGYTF
12	TRBJ1-2	TRBV29-1	CSVLSDNYGYTF